This T cell receptor beta chain was sequenced in a study of PD-1 blockade in classical Hodgkin lymphoma. Every one of the patients relapsed after autologous stem cell transplantation (brentuximab vedotin exposure was variable). To note about this clone: What it recognizes is unknown.

Whole-study findings and limits: TCR diversity rose significantly by C4D1 in CD4+ but not CD8+ cells. Exclusion removed patients who began nivolumab under 1 year after ASCT. Baseline diversity was lower in partial responders and progressors than complete responders. The authors have not defined what causes the repertoire differences, possibly disease activity or prior therapy.

TCRdb keeps only in-frame clones here, not all; method: immunoSEQ multiplex PCR. The repertoire holds 43,000 or so clones, with around 72% as singletons. This CDR3 has 15 residues. The germline V gene encodes CDR1 SGHAT and CDR2 FQDESV (reference sequence). The V end was cut by 5 bases, the J end by 5 bases, with 15 bases between. The TCR comes from a human donor with classical Hodgkin lymphoma. The starting material was peripheral blood mononuclear cells (PBMCs), obtained at baseline. This chain joins TRBV11-1 and TRBJ2-2; D possibly uses TRBD1 or TRBD2 (5 bases each). CDR3 residues: CASSPGPTRTGELFF. As DNA, the CDR3 is TGTGCCAGCAGCCCGGGACCGACCAGAACCGGGGAGCTGTTTTTT. The full variable domain, in which reference TRBV11-1 and TRBJ2-2 provide the parts outside the CDR3, is EAEVAQSPRYKITEKSQAVAFWCDPISGHATLYWYRQILGQGPELLVQFQDESVVDDSQLPKDRFSAERLKGVDSTLKIQPAELGDSAMYLCASSPGPTRTGELFFGEGSRLTVL.